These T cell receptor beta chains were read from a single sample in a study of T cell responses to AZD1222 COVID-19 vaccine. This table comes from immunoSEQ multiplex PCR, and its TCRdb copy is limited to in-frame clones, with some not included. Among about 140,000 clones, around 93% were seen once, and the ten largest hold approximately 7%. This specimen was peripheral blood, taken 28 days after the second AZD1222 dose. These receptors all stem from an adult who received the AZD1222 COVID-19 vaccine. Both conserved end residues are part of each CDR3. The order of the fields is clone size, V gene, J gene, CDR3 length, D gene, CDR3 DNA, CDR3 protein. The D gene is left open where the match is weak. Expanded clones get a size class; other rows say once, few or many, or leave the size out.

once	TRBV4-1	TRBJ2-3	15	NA	TGCGCCAGCAGCCAAGACGGGGGCCGTGGGGATACGCAGTATTTT	CASSQDGGRGDTQYF
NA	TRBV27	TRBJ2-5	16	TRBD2	TGTGCCAGCAGTTTATCGTCTAGCGGGGGAAGAGAGACCCAGTACTTC	CASSLSSSGGRETQYF
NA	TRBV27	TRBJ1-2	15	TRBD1	TGTGCCAGCCAACTCTCGGGGACAGGGGGCGATGGCTACACCTTC	CASQLSGTGGDGYTF
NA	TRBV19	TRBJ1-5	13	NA	TGTGCCACTGAAGGACAGTACAATCAGCCCCAGCATTTT	CATEGQYNQPQHF
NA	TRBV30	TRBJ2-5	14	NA	TGTGCCTGGAGTGTGGGCTCGGGGGACGCGACCCAGTACTTC	CAWSVGSGDATQYF
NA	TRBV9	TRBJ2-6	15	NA	TGTGCCAGCAGCGTACAAAGCTCTGGGGCCAACGTCCTGACTTTC	CASSVQSSGANVLTF
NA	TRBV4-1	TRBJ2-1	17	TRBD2	TGCGCCAGCAGCCATACGGGACTAGCGGGGAAGTACAATGAGCAGTTCTTC	CASSHTGLAGKYNEQFF
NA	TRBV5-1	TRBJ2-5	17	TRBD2	TGCGCCAGCAGTGCCTGGCTAGCGGGGGGGAGCCAAGAGACCCAGTACTTC	CASSAWLAGGSQETQYF
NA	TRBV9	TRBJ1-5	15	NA	TGTGCCAGCAGCGTAGGGGTCGGGCCTGGGCAGCCCCAGCATTTT	CASSVGVGPGQPQHF
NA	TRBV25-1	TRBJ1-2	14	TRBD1	TGTGCCAGCTCCCCCGGGACAGTTTACTATGGCTACACCTTC	CASSPGTVYYGYTF
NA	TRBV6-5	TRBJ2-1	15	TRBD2	TGTGCCAGCAGCCTCGGACTAGCGGCGACCAATGAGCAGTTCTTC	CASSLGLAATNEQFF
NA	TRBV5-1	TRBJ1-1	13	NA	TGCGCCAGCAGCCCTGGACTGAACACTGAAGCTTTCTTT	CASSPGLNTEAFF
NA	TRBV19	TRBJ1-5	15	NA	TGTGCCAGTAGTATGATGGGGGGAGGGGATCAGCCCCAGCATTTT	CASSMMGGGDQPQHF
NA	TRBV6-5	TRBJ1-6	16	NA	TGTGCCAGCAGTTACATTCGTCTGATCTATAATTCACCCCTCCACTTT	CASSYIRLIYNSPLHF
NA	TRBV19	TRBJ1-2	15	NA	TGTGCCAGTAGCGGGGAGTCAGATTTTTACTATGGCTACACCTTC	CASSGESDFYYGYTF
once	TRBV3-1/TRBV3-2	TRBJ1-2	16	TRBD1	TGTGCCAGCAGCCAAGTGACCGGGACAGGGATTCGACGGGGCACCTTC	CASSQVTGTGIRRGTF
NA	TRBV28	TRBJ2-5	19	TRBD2	TGTGCCAGCAGTACAGGGACTAGCCAGGGTCTGGGGGGCCAAGAGACCCAGTACTTC	CASSTGTSQGLGGQETQYF
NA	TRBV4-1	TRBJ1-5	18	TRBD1	TGCGCCAGCAGCCAAGTGGGGCGGGGCAGGGGGCAGAATCAGCCCCAGCATTTT	CASSQVGRGRGQNQPQHF
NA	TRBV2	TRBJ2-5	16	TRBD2	TGTGCCAGCAGTGAAGGAGCGGGGGGGCCTTGGGAGACCCAGTACTTC	CASSEGAGGPWETQYF
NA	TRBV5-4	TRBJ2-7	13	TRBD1	TGTGCCAGCAGCAGAGGACAGGGCTACGAGCAGTACTTC	CASSRGQGYEQYF
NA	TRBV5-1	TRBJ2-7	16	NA	TGCGCCAGCAGCCCCGGGACGGGACGAGCTCGGTACGAGCAGTACTTC	CASSPGTGRARYEQYF
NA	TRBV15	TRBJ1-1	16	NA	TGTGCCACCAGCAGAGATACATGGACGGAGAACACTGAAGCTTTCTTT	CATSRDTWTENTEAFF
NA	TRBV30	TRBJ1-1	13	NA	TGTGCCTGGAGTTGGGGGAAAAACACTGAAGCTTTCTTT	CAWSWGKNTEAFF
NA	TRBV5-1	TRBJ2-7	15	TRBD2	TGCGCCAGCAGCTGGACTAGCGGGGGACCCTACGAGCAGTACTTC	CASSWTSGGPYEQYF